These 10 T cell receptor beta chains originate from one sample sequenced in a study of T cells after yellow fever vaccination. TCRdb itself ran the 5' RACE reads through MiXCR, one entry per CDR3 protein. The sample lists over 10,000 distinct CDR3 sequences, around 5.8% occurring once. The sequencing here drew on PBMCs, either bulk or a sorted T-cell subset (CD4+, CD8+, memory, or dextramer-sorted; not recorded which), taken on the day of the yellow fever booster vaccination. The receptors here all came from a man aged 25 to 40 who received the YFV17D yellow fever vaccine.

This clonotype was counted ten times or more. The chain links TRBV15 to TRBJ1-5, with a tentative D call TRBD1 (5 bases). V lost 5 bases to trimming and J lost 9 bases, with 11 bases between them. The germline gives CDR1 LNHNV, CDR2 YYDKDF (reference sequence). This CDR3 has 12 amino acids. As DNA, the CDR3 is TGTGCCACCAGCCCACTTGGGGGGCCCCAGCATTTT. It is translated as CATSPLGGPQHF.

The CDR3 region is CASSPGLGARKTQYF. CDR3 DNA sequence: TGTGCCAGCAGCCCTGGGCTGGGGGCGCGAAAGACCCAGTACTTC. The rearrangement joins TRBV5-5 to TRBJ2-5; perhaps TRBD1 as D (6 bases). The CDR3 is 15 amino acids. Trimming cost V 4 bases and J 6 bases, with 19 bases left between them. Germline CDR1 is SGHKS and CDR2 is YYEKEE (reference sequence). Variable domain in full (rest from reference TRBV5-5 and TRBJ2-5): DAGVTQSPTHLIKTRGQQVTLRCSPISGHKSVSWYQQVLGQGPQFIFQYYEKEERGRGNFPDRFSARQFPNYSSELNVNALLLGDSALYLCASSPGLGARKTQYFGPGTRLLVL.

This clonotype is deemed medium-sized. V gene TRBV28 combines with J gene TRBJ2-5, with D tentatively TRBD2 (7 bases). V was shortened by 5 bases and J by 5 bases, with 15 bases between the two germline ends. Germline CDR1 reads MDHEN; CDR2 reads SYDVKM. The CDR3 contains 14 residues. CDR3 sequence: CASSTRTRGETQYF. The CDR3 region has the DNA TGTGCCAGCAGTACTCGGACTAGGGGGGAGACCCAGTACTTC.

This clonotype is categorized as medium-sized. The gene calls are TRBV27 and TRBJ1-1, with D possibly being TRBD1 (6 bases). The CDR3 loop spans 14 amino acids. V dropped 2 bases and J dropped 1 base, with 8 bases sitting between them. Per the germline V gene, CDR1 is MNHEY and CDR2 is SMNVEV (reference sequence). The CDR3 nucleotides are TGTGCCAGCAGTTTAGGACAGAGGAACACTGAAGCTTTCTTT. It yields the protein CASSLGQRNTEAFF.

This clonotype appeared many times. The gene calls are TRBV7-2 and TRBJ2-6, with D hard to call. Germline V gene sequence: CDR1 SGHTA, CDR2 FQGNSA. The CDR3 sequence is 14 residues long. V lost 1 base to trimming and J lost 0 bases, with 1 base between them. CDR3 sequence: CASSLGSGANVLTF. The CDR3 nucleotides are TGTGCCAGCAGCTTAGGCTCTGGGGCCAACGTCCTGACTTTC.

This clonotype was counted ten times or more. The chain joins TRBV19 to TRBJ1-1; D is uncertain. This CDR3 comprises 14 residues. Trimming pared 0 bases from V and 0 bases from J, leaving 5 bases between. Germline lookup yields CDR1 LNHDA and CDR2 SQIVND (reference sequence). The CDR3 sequence: CASSIDHVNTEAFF. CDR3 DNA sequence: TGTGCCAGTAGTATAGATCACGTGAACACTGAAGCTTTCTTT.

By share, this clonotype ranks as medium-sized (0.01 to 0.1%). The rearrangement links TRBV15 to TRBJ2-2, with D possibly being TRBD2 (5 bases). The V gene lost 5 bases and the J gene lost 5 bases, with 12 bases spanning the gap. This CDR3 is 14 amino acids long. Germline loops: CDR1 LNHNV, CDR2 YYDKDF (reference sequence). The DNA of the CDR3 is TGTGCCACCAGCCCCAGGAGGAGGACCGGGGAGCTGTTTTTT. Translation gives CATSPRRRTGELFF.

This clonotype appeared many times. The CDR3 DNA sequence: TGTGCCAGCAAGCCGGGTGGCACCGGGGAGCTGTTTTTT. The encoded protein is CASKPGGTGELFF. The chain employs TRBV6-1 and TRBJ2-2; D gene ambiguous. The CDR3 totals 13 residues. CDR1 MNHNS and CDR2 SASEGT come from the germline V gene. V lost 7 bases and J 4 bases, leaving 10 bases between the germline ends.

In its sample, this clonotype was seen many times. The chain employs TRBV12-3 or TRBV12-4 and TRBJ2-4; possible D gene TRBD1, 5 bases. Trimming shortened V by 6 bases and J by 0 bases, and 12 bases separated the two germline ends. This CDR3 is 15 amino acids long. DNA of the CDR3: TGTGCCAGCAGCTATGGACACCTAGCCAAAAACATTCAGTACTTC. This encodes CASSYGHLAKNIQYF.

This clonotype was counted many times. The J gene is TRBJ2-2, the V gene TRBV20-1; possibly TRBD2 for D (7 bases). Germline-derived CDR1 and CDR2 are DFQATT and SNEGSKA (reference sequence). V was pared by 6 bases and J by 7 bases, with 21 bases between. The CDR3 runs to 15 residues. DNA for the CDR3: TGCAGTGCGCTCCCGGGGGGCGCTGGCATCGGGGAGCTGTTTTTT. Amino acid sequence: CSALPGGAGIGELFF.